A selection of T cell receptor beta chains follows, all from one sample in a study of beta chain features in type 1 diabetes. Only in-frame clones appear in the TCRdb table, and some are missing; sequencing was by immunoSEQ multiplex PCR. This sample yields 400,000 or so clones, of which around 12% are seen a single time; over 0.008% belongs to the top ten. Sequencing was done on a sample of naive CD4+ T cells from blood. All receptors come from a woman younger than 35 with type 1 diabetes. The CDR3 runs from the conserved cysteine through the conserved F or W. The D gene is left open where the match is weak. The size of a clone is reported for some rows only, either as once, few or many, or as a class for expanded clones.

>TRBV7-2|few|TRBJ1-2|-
TGTGCCAGCAGCCCATCCCGAGCTGGCTACACCTTC
CASSPSRAGYTF
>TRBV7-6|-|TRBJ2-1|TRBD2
TGTGCCAGCAGCTTAGATGGACTAGCGGGAGGGAAGGAGCAGTTCTTC
CASSLDGLAGGKEQFF
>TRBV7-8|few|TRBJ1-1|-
TGTGCCAGCAGCTTAGCGCTGAGGACTGAAGCTTTCTTT
CASSLALRTEAFF
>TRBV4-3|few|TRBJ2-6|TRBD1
TGCGCCAGCGGACAGGGGTCCTCTGGGGCCAACGTCCTGACTTTC
CASGQGSSGANVLTF
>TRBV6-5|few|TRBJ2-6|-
TGTGCCAGCCTATCAGGGGCTGGTGGGGCCAACGTCCTGACTTTC
CASLSGAGGANVLTF
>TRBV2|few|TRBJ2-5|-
TGTGCCAGCAGTGGAGAGCCCCAAGAGACCCAGTACTTC
CASSGEPQETQYF
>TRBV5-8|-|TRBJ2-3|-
TGTGCCAGCAGCTTCGGACAAAACTGGGGGGGCACAGATACGCAGTATTTT
CASSFGQNWGGTDTQYF
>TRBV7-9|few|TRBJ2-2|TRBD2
TGTGCCAGCAGCTTCGGGACTAGCGGCACCGGGGAGCTGTTTTTT
CASSFGTSGTGELFF
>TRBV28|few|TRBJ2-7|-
TGTGCCAGCAGTGCGGGCCCCTCGGAGCAGTACTTC
CASSAGPSEQYF
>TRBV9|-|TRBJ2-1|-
TGTGCCAGCAGCGTAGAGGTCAGGGATTACAATGAGCAGTTCTTC
CASSVEVRDYNEQFF
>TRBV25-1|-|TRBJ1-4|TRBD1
TGTGCCAGCAGCCCAAGGACAGGGAGTAATGAAAAACTGTTTTTT
CASSPRTGSNEKLFF
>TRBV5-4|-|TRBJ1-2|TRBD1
TGTGCCAGCAGCTTGGACCCGACAGGGATTGGCTACACCTTC
CASSLDPTGIGYTF
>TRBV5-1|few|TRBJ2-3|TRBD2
TGCGCCAGCAGCTTGGCCGCGGGGGGGCATCCAGATACGCAGTATTTT
CASSLAAGGHPDTQYF
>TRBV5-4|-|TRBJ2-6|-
TGTGCCAGCAGCTTGCCTAGCTCTGGGGCCAACGTCCTGACTTTC
CASSLPSSGANVLTF
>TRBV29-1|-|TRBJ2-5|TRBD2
TGCAGCGTGGACCGACTAGCGGGAACCGGGACCCAGTACTTC
CSVDRLAGTGTQYF
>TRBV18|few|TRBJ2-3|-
TGTGCCAGCTCCCCCACGGCAGATACGCAGTATTTT
CASSPTADTQYF
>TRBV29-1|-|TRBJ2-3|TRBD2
TGCAGCGTTGAAGATGGGGCGGGGGGGGATACGCAGTATTTT
CSVEDGAGGDTQYF
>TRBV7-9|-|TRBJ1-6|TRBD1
TGTGCCAGCAGCTGGACCGGGACAGATAATTCACCCCTCCACTTT
CASSWTGTDNSPLHF
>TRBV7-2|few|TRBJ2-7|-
TGTGCCAGCAGTCGCGGGCAGCCCAAGGTCCACGAGCAGTACTTC
CASSRGQPKVHEQYF
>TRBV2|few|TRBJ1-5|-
TGTGCCAGCAGTGGACCCGACAAAATGCAGCCCCAGCATTTT
CASSGPDKMQPQHF
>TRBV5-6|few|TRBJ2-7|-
TGTGCCAGCAGCTTCGGACTCCCCGCCAACGAGCAGTACTTC
CASSFGLPANEQYF
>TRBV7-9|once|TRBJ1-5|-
TGTGCCAGCAGCTTAGGGCAGGTGGTTGATCAGCCCCAGCATTTT
CASSLGQVVDQPQHF
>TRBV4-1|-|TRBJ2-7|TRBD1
TGCGCCAGCAGACGACAGGGGTCCCACGAGCAGTACTTC
CASRRQGSHEQYF
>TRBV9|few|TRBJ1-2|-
TGTGCCAGCAGCCCAGATCTGTTTCCTAACTATGGCTACACCTTC
CASSPDLFPNYGYTF
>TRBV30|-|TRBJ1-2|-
TGTGCCTGCCAGCTGGGGGCCGATGGCTACACCTTC
CACQLGADGYTF
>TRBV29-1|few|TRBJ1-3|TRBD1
TGCAGCGTCCCGGACAGGGATGGAAACACCATATATTTT
CSVPDRDGNTIYF
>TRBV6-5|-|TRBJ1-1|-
TGTGCCAGCAGTTCGTGGGGGCAGCAAGCTTTCTTT
CASSSWGQQAFF
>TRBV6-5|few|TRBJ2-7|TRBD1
TGTGCCAGCAGTGTCGGGACAGCCTACGAGCAGTACTTC
CASSVGTAYEQYF
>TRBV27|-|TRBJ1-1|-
TGTGCCAGCAGTCCACGAACCGGGACTGAAGCTTTCTTT
CASSPRTGTEAFF
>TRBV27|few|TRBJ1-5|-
TGTGCCAGCAGTTTAAGAGGGATGGGCAATCAGCCCCAGCATTTT
CASSLRGMGNQPQHF
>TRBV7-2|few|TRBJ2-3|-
TGTGCCAGCAGAAATAGCGGAGGGATTGGGTGGGATACGCAGTATTTT
CASRNSGGIGWDTQYF
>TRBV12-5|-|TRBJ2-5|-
TGTGCTAGTGGTTGGGACTCCCAAGAGACCCAGTACTTC
CASGWDSQETQYF
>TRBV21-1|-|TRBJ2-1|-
TGTGCCAGCAGCACCAAATATGGGGGGAGCTCCTACAATGAGCAGTTCTTC
CASSTKYGGSSYNEQFF
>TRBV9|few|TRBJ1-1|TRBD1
TGTGCCAGCAGCGGAGAGGGGGCGGGTGAAGCTTTCTTT
CASSGEGAGEAFF
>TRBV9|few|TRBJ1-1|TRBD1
TGTGCCAGCAGCGTAGAAGGGGGCGGAGGAGCTTTCTTT
CASSVEGGGGAFF
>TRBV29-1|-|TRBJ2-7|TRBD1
TGCAGCGTGGTGGGGACAGGAGCGACCTACGAGCAGTACTTC
CSVVGTGATYEQYF
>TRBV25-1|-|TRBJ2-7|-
TGTGCCAGCAGTGAACAGGGAAGTGGGTACGAGCAGTACTTC
CASSEQGSGYEQYF
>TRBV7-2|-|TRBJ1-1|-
TGTGCCAGCAGCCCCCTAGGGAACACTGAAGCTTTCTTT
CASSPLGNTEAFF
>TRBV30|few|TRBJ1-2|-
TGTGCCTGGAGTGTAGGAGGGGCCACTAACTATGGCTACACCTTC
CAWSVGGATNYGYTF
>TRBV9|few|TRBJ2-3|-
TGTGCCAGCAGCGCAAGGGTGGGGACTAGCACAGATACGCAGTATTTT
CASSARVGTSTDTQYF
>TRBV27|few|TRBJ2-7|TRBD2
TGTGCCAGCAGTTTACCAGGGAGGGCCTACGAGCAGTACTTC
CASSLPGRAYEQYF
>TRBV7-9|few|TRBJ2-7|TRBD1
TGTGCCAGCAGCCCCGGACAGGGCTACGAGCAGTACTTC
CASSPGQGYEQYF
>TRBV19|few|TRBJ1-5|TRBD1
TGTGCCACCGTCCGGGACAGGGGTGGCCAGCCCCAGCATTTT
CATVRDRGGQPQHF
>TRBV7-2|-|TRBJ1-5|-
TGTGCCAGCAGCTCCTCGAGCGTCCGCGGCAATCAGCCCCAGCATTTT
CASSSSSVRGNQPQHF
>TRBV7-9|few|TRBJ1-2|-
TGTGCCAGCACCCGCTGGGACACATATGGCTACACCTTC
CASTRWDTYGYTF
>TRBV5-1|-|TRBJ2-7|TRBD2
TGCGCCAGCAGCGCCTATCTAGCGGGAGGGACCTACGAGCAGTACTTC
CASSAYLAGGTYEQYF
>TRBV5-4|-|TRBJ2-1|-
TGTGCCAGCAGCCGAGCGGTATTGTACAATGAGCAGTTCTTC
CASSRAVLYNEQFF